The 21 T cell receptor beta chains reported below all come from one sample, sequenced in a study of T cell responses to AZD1222 COVID-19 vaccine. The repertoire was sequenced with immunoSEQ multiplex PCR; TCRdb's copy has only in-frame clones and lacks some. The data hold about 70,000 clones, with about nine tenths observed a single time. The sample here was peripheral blood, taken 28 days after the second AZD1222 dose. The receptor source for this set is an adult who received the AZD1222 COVID-19 vaccine.

The chain couples TRBV6-5 to TRBJ2-2, with a tentative D call TRBD2 (6 bases). Germline V gives CDR1 MNHEY, CDR2 SVGAGI. CDR3 length: 13 amino acids. Trimming stripped 0 bases from V and 9 bases from J, with 8 bases between. CDR3 loop: CASSYSGTWELFF. The CDR3 region has the DNA TGTGCCAGCAGTTACTCCGGGACTTGGGAGCTGTTTTTT.

This sequence joins TRBV5-1 and TRBJ2-7; TRBD1 or TRBD2 may be the D gene (7 bases each). Per the germline V gene, CDR1 is SGHRS and CDR2 is YFSETQ. This CDR3 is built from 14 residues. V was pared by 4 bases and J by 5 bases, with 16 bases between. As DNA, the CDR3 is TGCGCCAGCAGCCCCCAGGGGGGGCAAGACGAGCAGTACTTC. Amino acid sequence: CASSPQGGQDEQYF.

The V call is TRBV11-3, the J call TRBJ2-5, with D possibly being TRBD1 (5 bases). V lost 6 bases and J 5 bases, leaving 13 bases between the germline ends. Germline lookup yields CDR1 SGHNT and CDR2 YENEEA. The length of the CDR3 is 13 residues. CDR3 amino acids: CASRLTGRETQYF. CDR3 coding DNA: TGTGCCAGCAGGCTCACAGGACGGGAGACCCAGTACTTC.

The rearrangement uses TRBV30 and TRBJ1-2; D not certain. Germline CDR1 is GTSNPN and CDR2 is SVGIG (reference sequence). The CDR3 totals 14 residues. Trimming left V 0 bases short and J 3 bases short, with 11 bases between. The CDR3 nucleotides read TGTGCCTGGAGTGTACGTAACAGTGACTATGGCTACACCTTC. Translated, it gives CAWSVRNSDYGYTF.

The chain employs TRBV5-5 and TRBJ2-7; D ambiguous. The CDR3 is made up of 16 amino acids. Looked up from germline, CDR1 is SGHKS and CDR2 is YYEKEE (reference sequence). V was clipped by 0 bases and J by 0 bases, with 13 bases between them. DNA of the CDR3: TGTGCCAGCAGCTTGGTGGCATATGTTAGCTCCTACGAGCAGTACTTC. Translating it yields CASSLVAYVSSYEQYF.

V and J are TRBV6-5 and TRBJ2-3, with no clear D. This CDR3 comprises 13 residues. V dropped 6 bases and J dropped 0 bases, with 7 bases sitting between them. Looked up from germline, CDR1 is MNHEY and CDR2 is SVGAGI. As DNA, the CDR3 is TGTGCCAGCAGGCGCGGAAGCACAGATACGCAGTATTTT. It translates to CASRRGSTDTQYF.

The rearrangement uses TRBV5-1 and TRBJ1-1, with D possibly matching TRBD1 (5 bases). The germline V gene encodes CDR1 SGHRS and CDR2 YFSETQ. The CDR3 extends over 18 amino acids. The V end was cut by 4 bases, the J end by 3 bases, with 25 bases between. In DNA, the CDR3 is TGCGCCAGCAGCCCCCAGGGAGCCGGTGGCGGGGTGGACACTGAAGCTTTCTTT. This gives the protein CASSPQGAGGGVDTEAFF.

The J gene is TRBJ1-1, the V gene TRBV3-1 (or the pseudogene TRBV3-2); D is uncertain. Trimming took 0 bases from V and 11 from J, leaving 7 bases between them. CDR3 length equals 11 residues. The germline V gene encodes CDR1 LGHDT and CDR2 YNNKEL (reference sequence). CDR3 in DNA: TGTGCCAGCAGCCAAGAAGGGCCGGCTTTCTTT. Its protein is CASSQEGPAFF.

The chain employs TRBV27 and TRBJ2-1; D is ambiguous. From germline, CDR1 is MNHEY and CDR2 SMNVEV (reference sequence). V shed 5 bases and J shed 1 base, with 15 bases lying between them. CDR3 size: 16 residues. Here the CDR3 reads CASSPGTAPSYNEQFF. The CDR3 nucleotides are TGTGCCAGCAGTCCCGGTACAGCGCCATCCTACAATGAGCAGTTCTTC.

This clone was recorded once. The V call is TRBV7-9, the J call TRBJ1-5; D is possibly TRBD1 (6 bases). Germline assignment: CDR1 SEHNR and CDR2 FQNEAQ (reference sequence). The ends were cut back, 3 bases at V and 5 bases at J, with 11 bases in the middle. The CDR3 has 14 amino acids. The CDR3 sequence is CASSFSAGDQPQHF. Written as DNA, the CDR3 is TGTGCCAGCAGCTTTTCCGCAGGGGATCAGCCCCAGCATTTT. Full variable domain (remainder filled in from reference TRBV7-9 and TRBJ1-5): DTGVSQNPRHKITKRGQNVTFRCDPISEHNRLYWYRQTLGQGPEFLTYFQNEAQLEKSRLLSDRFSAERPKGSFSTLEIQRTEQGDSAMYLCASSFSAGDQPQHFGDGTRLSIL.

This rearrangement joins TRBV28 to TRBJ2-5; perhaps TRBD2 as D (6 bases). V was cut by 5 bases and J by 3 bases, with 10 bases left in between. The CDR3 consists of 13 residues. The germline CDR1 and CDR2 sequences are MDHEN and SYDVKM. DNA of the CDR3: TGTGCCAGCAGTCTCATAGCGGAAGAGACCCAGTACTTC. Protein: CASSLIAEETQYF.

The chain recombines TRBV24-1 with TRBJ2-1, with 8 bases fitting TRBD1. The CDR3 consists of 15 residues. After removal of 4 bases from V and 8 bases from J, the junction contained 9 bases not matched to a gene. Germline lookup yields CDR1 KGHDR and CDR2 SFDVKD. The CDR3 coding sequence is TGTGCCACCAGTGACCTTGGGGCAGGGGGCGATGAGCAGTTCTTC. Amino acids: CATSDLGAGGDEQFF.

The chain is built from TRBV7-9 and TRBJ2-3; no reliable D call. Germline CDR1 reads SEHNR; CDR2 reads FQNEAQ (reference sequence). This CDR3 contains 12 residues. Trimming left V 6 bases short and J 0 bases short, with 4 bases between. CDR3 residues: CASSMSTDTQYF. The CDR3 DNA sequence: TGTGCCAGCAGTATGAGCACAGATACGCAGTATTTT.

This rearrangement joins TRBV12-3 or TRBV12-4 to TRBJ1-1; D is undetermined. CDR3 size: 13 residues. Trimming pared 5 bases from V and 3 bases from J, leaving 10 bases between. CDR3 amino acids: CASSDLADTEAFF. CDR3 DNA sequence: TGTGCCAGCAGTGACTTGGCGGACACTGAAGCTTTCTTT.

This rearrangement joins TRBV5-4 to TRBJ1-5; 10 nucleotides match TRBD1. The trim removed 0 bases at V and 6 bases at J, leaving 9 bases unmatched. Germline-derived CDR1 and CDR2 are SGHNT and YYREEE (reference sequence). The CDR3 extends over 17 amino acids. The CDR3 bases are TGTGCCAGCAGCTTGGCCTTGGGGACAGGGGTTTGTCAGCCCCAGCATTTT. Protein product: CASSLALGTGVCQPQHF.

The chain uses TRBV25-1 and TRBJ1-4, with D tentatively TRBD1 (5 bases). CDR1 is MGHDK, CDR2 SYGVNS, per germline. CDR3 length equals 18 residues. V dropped 2 bases and J dropped 6 bases, with 22 bases sitting between them. This chain's CDR3 is CASSETADTLQEDEKLFF. The CDR3 nucleotides read TGTGCCAGCAGTGAAACTGCGGACACCCTTCAAGAGGATGAAAAACTGTTTTTT.

This clone was found once. The rearrangement joins TRBV7-9 to TRBJ1-5, with 11 bases identical to TRBD1. The junction had 8 bases not matched to a gene; V was cut back by 3 bases and J by 1 base. The CDR3 extends over 18 amino acids. In germline, CDR1 is SEHNR, CDR2 FQNEAQ (reference sequence). CDR3 protein: CASSLGQGGAGSNQPQHF. The CDR3, as DNA: TGTGCCAGCAGCTTGGGACAGGGGGGAGCAGGGAGCAATCAGCCCCAGCATTTT.

The chain employs TRBV7-9 and TRBJ2-5; D unclear. V was cut by 2 bases and J by 5 bases, with 9 bases left in between. Looked up from germline, CDR1 is SEHNR and CDR2 is FQNEAQ (reference sequence). The CDR3 consists of 13 residues. The CDR3 sequence: CASSLFQAETQYF. DNA for the CDR3: TGTGCCAGCAGCTTATTCCAGGCGGAGACCCAGTACTTC.

The rearrangement joins TRBV11-3 to TRBJ2-3; D is unclear. The germline V gene encodes CDR1 SGHNT and CDR2 YENEEA. The CDR3 runs to 12 residues. V lost 3 bases and J 4 bases, leaving 5 bases between the germline ends. The CDR3 nucleotides are TGTGCCAGCAGCTTGGGGTCAGATACGCAGTATTTT. Translating it yields CASSLGSDTQYF.

This clone was detected only once. V gene TRBV6-1 combines with J gene TRBJ2-7; D uncertain. The CDR3 is made up of 16 amino acids. Germline V gene data show CDR1 as MNHNS and CDR2 as SASEGT. The germline V and J ends were trimmed by 4 bases and 4 bases, with 20 bases remaining between them. CDR3 nucleotides: TGTGCCAGCAGTGCCGACCTAGACACCATAGGGTACGAGCAGTACTTC. This sequence encodes CASSADLDTIGYEQYF.

V is TRBV7-9 and J is TRBJ1-2; D is undetermined. The germline CDR1 and CDR2 sequences are SEHNR and FQNEAQ (reference sequence). CDR3 length equals 14 residues. Trimming removed 0 bases at V and 8 bases at J, with 13 bases between. The CDR3 DNA is TGTGCCAGCAGCTTAGCGGCGGAGAGGAAAGGCTACACCTTC. It specifies CASSLAAERKGYTF.